A single sample gave rise to the 11 T cell receptor beta chains below, sequenced in a study of cytomegalovirus exposure and HLA in healthy donors. The PCR contained 60 Vbeta and 13 Jbeta primers. Profiled with immunoSEQ multiplex PCR; TCRdb holds only in-frame clones, not every one. The sample shows a few hundred thousand clones, roughly 70% of them seen only once. The sequenced sample was PBMCs. The source is a female donor in good health and CMV-seronegative.

The CDR3 DNA sequence: TGTGCCACCAGAACCGGGACAGGGGTGAATGAGCAGTTCTTC. It yields the protein CATRTGTGVNEQFF. The V call is TRBV15, the J call TRBJ2-1, with TRBD1 matching 10 bases. CDR3 length: 14 amino acids. Germline V gives CDR1 LNHNV, CDR2 YYDKDF (reference sequence). V lost 6 bases to trimming and J lost 7 bases; unmatched junction nucleotides: 6.

This clone was counted between two and nine times. This rearrangement joins TRBV18 to TRBJ1-2; D is unresolved. Trimming took off 0 bases at V and 8 bases at J, with 22 bases between the two ends. Germline-derived CDR1 and CDR2 are KGHSH and LQKENI. The CDR3 is 17 amino acids. The CDR3 is CASSPPKITRGRDGYTF. The CDR3, as DNA: TGTGCCAGCTCACCACCGAAGATTACCAGAGGCCGAGACGGCTACACCTTC.

This clone was recorded once. The chain recombines TRBV5-1 with TRBJ2-7; a possible D gene is TRBD1 (6 bases). This CDR3 is built from 15 residues. Trimming took 0 bases from V and 2 from J, leaving 12 bases between them. Germline V lookup: CDR1 SGHRS, CDR2 YFSETQ. The CDR3 protein is CASSLGGQGTYEQYF. In DNA, the CDR3 is TGCGCCAGCAGCTTGGGAGGTCAGGGGACCTACGAGCAGTACTTC.

This chain uses TRBV7-6 with TRBJ2-7; tentative D call: TRBD1 (5 bases). This CDR3 is 12 amino acids long. From germline, CDR1 is SGHVS and CDR2 FNYEAQ. Trimming stripped 1 base from V and 7 bases from J, with 8 bases between. The CDR3 DNA reads TGTGCCAGCAGCTTAGGACAGTATGAGCAGTACTTC. Its translation is CASSLGQYEQYF.

V is TRBV7-9 and J is TRBJ2-5; 10 bases align to TRBD2. CDR3 length equals 16 residues. Per germline, CDR1 SEHNR and CDR2 FQNEAQ (reference sequence). V lost 3 bases to trimming and J lost 5 bases; unmatched junction nucleotides: 9. CDR3 region: CASSLGGAGGAETQYF. The CDR3 nucleotides read TGTGCCAGCAGCTTGGGCGGAGCGGGGGGGGCGGAGACCCAGTACTTC.

This clone was counted a single time. The rearrangement joins TRBV6-4 to TRBJ2-7; 8 positions agree with TRBD2. CDR1 is MRHNA and CDR2 is SNTAGT in the germline V gene. The trim removed 0 bases at V and 0 bases at J, leaving 7 bases unmatched. There are 17 residues in the CDR3. CDR3 DNA sequence: TGTGCCAGCAGTGACTCGGACGGGAGGGTCCCCTCCTACGAGCAGTACTTC. It is translated as CASSDSDGRVPSYEQYF.

The chain has TRBV7-9 and TRBJ2-1, with 13 bases matching TRBD2. V dropped 3 bases and J dropped 7; count of bases not matched to a gene: 0. The CDR3 is 14 residues long. Germline V gives CDR1 SEHNR, CDR2 FQNEAQ (reference sequence). This chain's CDR3 is CASSLTSGRNEQFF. The CDR3 DNA follows: TGTGCCAGCAGCTTGACTAGCGGGAGGAATGAGCAGTTCTTC.

The J gene is TRBJ2-1, the V gene TRBV2; 10 bases align to TRBD2. The length of the CDR3 is 14 residues. Trimming removed 8 bases from V and 4 bases from J; junction bases left unmatched: 5. Germline V CDR1 and CDR2: SNHLY, FYNNEI. Here the CDR3 reads CASLGLADYNEQFF. The CDR3 DNA sequence: TGTGCCAGCCTCGGACTAGCGGATTACAATGAGCAGTTCTTC.

The chain is built from TRBV27 and TRBJ1-5; TRBD1 is a possible D gene (5 bases). Germline CDR1 MNHEY, CDR2 SMNVEV (reference sequence). The V and J ends lost 8 bases and 7 bases respectively, with 15 bases between them. The CDR3 loop spans 13 amino acids. The CDR3 DNA reads TGTGCCAGCTCTCTCGGGGGGGTGCAGCCCCAGCATTTT. Protein product: CASSLGGVQPQHF.

The V call is TRBV2, the J call TRBJ1-1; D might be TRBD1 (5 bases). CDR1 and CDR2 (germline): SNHLY, FYNNEI. V was clipped by 3 bases and J by 9 bases, with 17 bases between them. The CDR3 length is 14 residues. This chain's CDR3 is CASSEEGPKGQAFF. CDR3 bases: TGTGCCAGCAGTGAGGAGGGGCCAAAGGGGCAAGCTTTCTTT.

This chain links TRBV27 with TRBJ2-1, with D possibly matching TRBD1 (5 bases). CDR3 length: 15 residues. CDR1 is MNHEY, CDR2 SMNVEV, per germline (reference sequence). V gave up 0 bases and J gave up 7 bases, with 13 bases separating them. DNA for the CDR3: TGTGCCAGCAGTTTATCTCTTTCCCACAGGAATGAGCAGTTCTTC. As protein: CASSLSLSHRNEQFF.